This paragraph reports one TCR beta chain. Its cognate antigen is unknown. Free of recent acute infections or vaccinations, the donors were healthy HIV-negative adults. The data are from a study of shared clonotypes between healthy human individuals. Study-level findings and limits: Non-shared clonotypes had lower generation probabilities than those shared by all four donors. With a handful of donors compared, approximately 5% of naive CD4 clonotypes were shared.

V was cut by 7 bases and J by 4 bases, with 11 bases left in between. Germline V gene lookup returns CDR1 MDHEN and CDR2 SYDVKM. The CDR3 totals 12 residues. In the source study's methods: ImmunoSEQ yielded junction-only sequences lacking quality scores, so filtering differed. Libraries were prepared by immunoSEQ multiplex PCR; TCRdb keeps only in-frame clonotypes and omits some of them. The V and J calls and clone size come from that table; D and trimming were worked out from the DNA. The data show about 2.3 million clones, about 92% seen once. The V call is TRBV28, the J call TRBJ2-7; D might be TRBD1 (6 bases). The receptor was isolated from a man between 18 and 29 years old in good health. Some clones in this sample may be carry-over from other donors' samples. The sample consisted of naive CD4+ T cells from PBMCs. Subset given: CD45RA+ positively selected. This chain's CDR3 is CASNLQGYEQYF. CDR3 bases: TGTGCCAGCAACCTACAGGGTTACGAGCAGTACTTC.